This is a list of T cell receptor beta chains from one sample in a study of T cell repertoires in cytomegalovirus infection. TCRdb re-called the reads with MiXCR, one entry per CDR3 protein. The sample has some 220,000 distinct CDR3 sequences, roughly 12% seen once. Material for sequencing was PBMCs. The receptors stem from a human donor in good health (CMV status not recorded). Some clones in this sample may be carry-over from other donors' samples. The CDR3 runs from the conserved cysteine through the conserved F or W. A D gene is named only where the DNA matches it firmly. The size entry is marked missing in some rows and otherwise reads once, few, many or a size class.

D: .; size: .; V: TRBV5-6; J: TRBJ1-1; DNA: TGTGCCAGCAGCTTGGACGGGAGGACTGAAGCTTTCTTT; CDR3: CASSLDGRTEAFF
D: .; size: many; V: TRBV7-6; J: TRBJ1-1; DNA: TGTGCCAGCAGCTCCTTAGGGGCATCAAACACTGAAGCTTTCTTT; CDR3: CASSSLGASNTEAFF
D: TRBD1; size: few; V: TRBV5-6; J: TRBJ2-7; DNA: TGTGCCAGCAGCTTAGGGACAGCAGGGCCCTACGAGCAGTACTTC; CDR3: CASSLGTAGPYEQYF
D: TRBD2; size: .; V: TRBV7-9; J: TRBJ2-7; DNA: TGTGCCAGCAGCTTCCCCCTGGCCCGACTAGCGGGAGTCTACGAGCAGTACTTC; CDR3: CASSFPLARLAGVYEQYF
D: .; size: few; V: TRBV7-9; J: TRBJ2-3; DNA: TGTGCCAGCAGCTTGAGTCCGAGCGGCACAGATACGCAGTATTTT; CDR3: CASSLSPSGTDTQYF
D: .; size: .; V: TRBV28; J: TRBJ2-1; DNA: TGTGCCAGCATACGGGGGGCCGCAAATGAGCAGTTCTTC; CDR3: CASIRGAANEQFF
D: .; size: .; V: TRBV6-1; J: TRBJ1-2; DNA: TGTGCCAGCAGCGAAATCGGGCAGGTCTATGGCTACACCTTC; CDR3: CASSEIGQVYGYTF
D: TRBD1; size: once; V: TRBV7-6; J: TRBJ1-1; DNA: TGTGCCAGCAGCGGGGGACAGACCATGAACACTGAAGCTTTCTTT; CDR3: CASSGGQTMNTEAFF
D: TRBD1; size: few; V: TRBV6-2/TRBV6-3; J: TRBJ1-5; DNA: TGTGCCACCGGACAGGGGGGTCAGCCCCAGCATTTT; CDR3: CATGQGGQPQHF
D: .; size: many; V: TRBV7-2; J: TRBJ2-7; DNA: TGTGCCAGCAGCCCCAGGCCAGGCGATACCTACGAGCAGTACTTC; CDR3: CASSPRPGDTYEQYF
D: .; size: many; V: TRBV11-2; J: TRBJ1-4; DNA: TGTGCCAGCAGCTTAGAATGGGGAGAAAAACTGTTTTTT; CDR3: CASSLEWGEKLFF
D: TRBD2; size: many; V: TRBV7-2; J: TRBJ2-1; DNA: TGTGCCAGCAGCTTACGGCCCTCGGCAGCGGGGGGGTATGAGCAGTTCTTC; CDR3: CASSLRPSAAGGYEQFF
D: .; size: .; V: TRBV19; J: TRBJ2-5; DNA: TGTGCCAGTAGCTCTCAGGGATTAGAGACCCAGTACTTC; CDR3: CASSSQGLETQYF
D: .; size: .; V: TRBV19; J: TRBJ2-7; DNA: TGTGCCAGTAGTACCCGAATGAGCTCCTACGAGCAGTACTTC; CDR3: CASSTRMSSYEQYF
D: .; size: .; V: TRBV6-5; J: TRBJ1-3; DNA: TGTGCCAGCAGTTACTCGGGCAGCCACTCTGGAAACACCATATATTTT; CDR3: CASSYSGSHSGNTIYF
D: TRBD1; size: many; V: TRBV11-2; J: TRBJ1-2; DNA: TGTGCCAGCAGCGTAGGGACAGCTACTAACTATGGCTACACCTTC; CDR3: CASSVGTATNYGYTF
D: .; size: many; V: TRBV20-1; J: TRBJ1-1; DNA: TGCAGTGCTTTCAGGGACAAGAACACTGAAGCTTTCTTT; CDR3: CSAFRDKNTEAFF
D: TRBD1; size: .; V: TRBV12-5; J: TRBJ1-5; DNA: TGTGCTAGTGGTCCCGGACAGGGGCATCAGCCCCAGCATTTT; CDR3: CASGPGQGHQPQHF
D: .; size: many; V: TRBV7-2; J: TRBJ2-7; DNA: TGTGCCAGCAGCCCCTCCTACGAGCAGTACTTC; CDR3: CASSPSYEQYF
D: .; size: .; V: TRBV5-1; J: TRBJ2-7; DNA: TGCGCCAGCAGCTCAACCGGGACGAACTACGAGCAGTACTTC; CDR3: CASSSTGTNYEQYF
D: TRBD1; size: few; V: TRBV7-8; J: TRBJ2-1; DNA: TGTGCCAGCAGCCCCGGGACAGGGAGCTCCTACAATGAGCAGTTCTTC; CDR3: CASSPGTGSSYNEQFF
D: .; size: many; V: TRBV6-1; J: TRBJ2-7; DNA: TGTGCCAGCAGCTCCGTTTCCTACGAGCAGTACTTC; CDR3: CASSSVSYEQYF
D: TRBD1; size: many; V: TRBV4-2; J: TRBJ1-1; DNA: TGTGCCAGCAGCCAAGAAGACAGGGGGGAAGCTTTCTTT; CDR3: CASSQEDRGEAFF
D: .; size: many; V: TRBV7-2; J: TRBJ2-7; DNA: TGTGCCAGCAGCCCTGCGACCAACGAGCAGTACTTC; CDR3: CASSPATNEQYF